The clone carrying this T cell receptor beta chain was detected only a few times. Other nucleotide sequences from this sample produce the same CDR3. These data originate in a study of T cell responses to AZD1222 COVID-19 vaccine. CDR1 and CDR2 from the germline V gene are MNHEY and SVGEGT. V shed 3 bases, J shed 4 bases, and the junction held 3 bases outside the gene matches. The CDR3 consists of 14 residues. The table came from immunoSEQ multiplex PCR; TCRdb's copy has only in-frame clones and leaves some out. This table holds 85,000 to 100,000 clones, 60% to 80% found once. The receptor's source is an adult in good health. The sample in question was peripheral blood, obtained on day 0 of AZD1222 vaccination. V is TRBV6-2 or TRBV6-3 and J is TRBJ1-5, with 7 positions matching TRBD1. The CDR3 DNA sequence: TGTGCCAGCAGTTATGGACAGGTTAATCAGCCCCAGCATTTT. Protein: CASSYGQVNQPQHF.